These T cell receptor beta chains were read from a single sample in a study of shared clonotypes between healthy human individuals. Clones were sequenced by immunoSEQ multiplex PCR, and TCRdb holds only the in-frame ones, with some missing. The table has roughly 1.5 million clones, nearly 99% seen once. Sequences were obtained from naive CD4+ T cells sorted from blood. The receptors originated from a man aged 25-45 years in good health. The CDR3 runs from the conserved cysteine through the conserved F or W. Fields, in order: CDR3 protein, CDR3 DNA, clone size, J gene, V gene, D gene. A D gene is named only where the DNA matches it firmly. Where a row states a size, it is once, few, many or the class of an expanded clone; other rows omit it.

CDR3: CASSDPSGGLNTGELFF
DNA: TGCGCCAGCAGTGATCCCTCCGGGGGGCTAAACACCGGGGAGCTGTTTTTT
size: .
J: TRBJ2-2
V: TRBV10-1
D: .

CDR3: CASSYRLSSNQPQHF
DNA: TGTGCCAGCAGTTACCGGCTTTCTAGCAATCAGCCCCAGCATTTT
size: .
J: TRBJ1-5
V: TRBV6-6
D: .

CDR3: CASSSGLAGSSYNEQFF
DNA: TGCGCCAGCAGTTCGGGACTAGCGGGAAGCTCCTACAATGAGCAGTTCTTC
size: .
J: TRBJ2-1
V: TRBV10-1
D: TRBD2

CDR3: CASSLETQSYEQYF
DNA: TGTGCCAGCAGCTTGGAGACACAGTCCTACGAGCAGTACTTC
size: .
J: TRBJ2-7
V: TRBV11-2
D: .

CDR3: CASSPPGGRANEQYF
DNA: TGTGCCAGCTCACCACCGGGCGGGAGGGCCAACGAGCAGTACTTC
size: .
J: TRBJ2-7
V: TRBV18
D: TRBD2

CDR3: CASRTGLAGGYTGELFF
DNA: TGTGCCAGCAGGACCGGACTAGCGGGAGGCTACACCGGGGAGCTGTTTTTT
size: .
J: TRBJ2-2
V: TRBV2
D: TRBD2

CDR3: CASSLKLAGGSGPLYEQYF
DNA: TGTGCCAGCAGCTTAAAACTAGCGGGAGGATCGGGGCCTCTTTACGAGCAGTACTTC
size: .
J: TRBJ2-7
V: TRBV5-5
D: TRBD2

CDR3: CSINGVPTDKAAAGQFF
DNA: TGCAGCATCAATGGCGTCCCAACAGACAAAGCGGCCGCGGGGCAGTTCTTC
size: .
J: TRBJ2-1
V: TRBV29-1
D: .

CDR3: CASSPLGGNEQYF
DNA: TGTGCCAGCAGTCCTTTAGGAGGGAACGAGCAGTACTTC
size: .
J: TRBJ2-7
V: TRBV28
D: .

CDR3: CASSLGNRLQGNGYTF
DNA: TGTGCCAGCAGCTTAGGAAACAGACTTCAAGGGAATGGCTACACCTTC
size: .
J: TRBJ1-2
V: TRBV7-2
D: .

CDR3: CASSLALGLNTGELFF
DNA: TGTGCCAGCAGCTTAGCGCTAGGACTGAACACCGGGGAGCTGTTTTTT
size: .
J: TRBJ2-2
V: TRBV7-9
D: .

CDR3: CASSHGLAGSTDTQYF
DNA: TGTGCCAGCAGCCATGGACTAGCGGGGAGCACAGATACGCAGTATTTT
size: .
J: TRBJ2-3
V: TRBV14
D: TRBD2

CDR3: CASSFLAGGNNEQFF
DNA: TGTGCCAGCAGCTTTCTAGCGGGAGGCAACAATGAGCAGTTCTTC
size: .
J: TRBJ2-1
V: TRBV5-4
D: TRBD2

CDR3: CASSLTTSGYTDTQYF
DNA: TGTGCCAGCAGCTTAACCACTAGCGGGTACACAGATACGCAGTATTTT
size: .
J: TRBJ2-3
V: TRBV7-3
D: TRBD2

CDR3: CASSLTSGRNEQFF
DNA: TGTGCCAGCAGCCTGACTAGCGGGAGGAATGAGCAGTTCTTC
size: .
J: TRBJ2-1
V: TRBV14
D: TRBD2

CDR3: CASSVTSGTYNEQFF
DNA: TGTGCCAGCAGTGTAACTAGCGGAACCTACAATGAGCAGTTCTTC
size: .
J: TRBJ2-1
V: TRBV6-1
D: TRBD2

CDR3: CASASGLAALDEQYF
DNA: TGTGCCAGTGCTTCGGGACTAGCGGCCCTCGACGAGCAGTACTTC
size: .
J: TRBJ2-7
V: TRBV25-1
D: TRBD2

CDR3: CASSYSSGVSSYEQYF
DNA: TGTGCCAGCAGTTACTCGAGTGGGGTTAGCTCCTACGAGCAGTACTTC
size: .
J: TRBJ2-7
V: TRBV6-5
D: .

CDR3: CASSKLRGPSYEQYF
DNA: TGTGCCAGCAGCAAACTCCGCGGGCCATCCTACGAGCAGTACTTC
size: once
J: TRBJ2-7
V: TRBV21-1
D: .

CDR3: CASTIAGGETDTQYF
DNA: TGTGCCAGCACCATAGCGGGAGGGGAGACAGATACGCAGTATTTT
size: .
J: TRBJ2-3
V: TRBV5-6
D: TRBD2

CDR3: CASREQGHTGELFF
DNA: TGCGCCAGCCGCGAACAGGGCCACACCGGGGAGCTGTTTTTT
size: .
J: TRBJ2-2
V: TRBV5-1
D: .

CDR3: CASSGDSYNYGYTF
DNA: TGTGCCAGCAGTGGGGACAGCTATAACTATGGCTACACCTTC
size: .
J: TRBJ1-2
V: TRBV2
D: TRBD1

CDR3: CASSLAIQADYTF
DNA: TGTGCCAGCAGCTTAGCAATCCAGGCCGATTACACCTTC
size: .
J: TRBJ1-2
V: TRBV7-9
D: .

CDR3: CASSSNPPEAFF
DNA: TGTGCCAGCAGTTCAAACCCCCCCGAAGCTTTCTTT
size: once
J: TRBJ1-1
V: TRBV9
D: .

CDR3: CASSVDGQSSGNTLYF
DNA: TGTGCCAGCAGCGTAGATGGACAGAGCTCTGGAAACACCCTATATTTT
size: .
J: TRBJ1-3
V: TRBV9
D: .

CDR3: CASSPTTGNSPLHF
DNA: TGTGCCAGCTCACCTACTACAGGAAATTCACCCCTCCACTTT
size: .
J: TRBJ1-6
V: TRBV18
D: .

CDR3: CASSFVEGWETQYF
DNA: TGTGCCAGCAGTTTCGTCGAGGGCTGGGAGACCCAGTACTTC
size: .
J: TRBJ2-5
V: TRBV28
D: .

CDR3: CASSRGQGRNTGELFF
DNA: TGTGCCAGCAGCCGAGGACAGGGACGAAATACCGGGGAGCTGTTTTTT
size: .
J: TRBJ2-2
V: TRBV5-4
D: TRBD1

CDR3: CASSPRDRDSYEQYF
DNA: TGTGCCAGTAGTCCCCGGGACAGAGACTCCTACGAGCAGTACTTC
size: .
J: TRBJ2-7
V: TRBV19
D: TRBD1

CDR3: CASSVSSGRFYEQYF
DNA: TGTGCCAGCAGCGTATCTAGCGGGAGGTTCTACGAGCAGTACTTC
size: .
J: TRBJ2-7
V: TRBV9
D: TRBD2

CDR3: CASSPEPLTGELFF
DNA: TGTGCCAGCAGCCCGGAGCCGTTAACCGGGGAGCTGTTTTTT
size: .
J: TRBJ2-2
V: TRBV7-2
D: .

CDR3: CASSSWSTAKNIQYF
DNA: TGTGCCAGCAGCTCGTGGAGTACAGCCAAAAACATTCAGTACTTC
size: once
J: TRBJ2-4
V: TRBV7-8
D: .

CDR3: CASSPGLAHNEQFF
DNA: TGCGCCAGCAGCCCGGGACTAGCGCACAATGAGCAGTTCTTC
size: .
J: TRBJ2-1
V: TRBV5-1
D: TRBD2

CDR3: CASSRTGTVEQFF
DNA: TGTGCCAGCAGCCGAACCGGGACAGTTGAGCAGTTCTTC
size: .
J: TRBJ2-1
V: TRBV5-6
D: TRBD1

CDR3: CASRFDRVSYEQYF
DNA: TGTGCCAGCAGATTTGACAGGGTGTCCTACGAGCAGTACTTC
size: .
J: TRBJ2-7
V: TRBV2
D: TRBD1

CDR3: CASSENLNGYTF
DNA: TGTGCCAGCAGTGAAAATTTGAATGGCTACACCTTC
size: few
J: TRBJ1-2
V: TRBV6-1
D: .

CDR3: CASKSTGDRVSGYTF
DNA: TGTGCCAGCAAATCGACCGGGGACAGAGTGAGCGGCTACACCTTC
size: .
J: TRBJ1-2
V: TRBV27
D: TRBD1

CDR3: CASFLTSSGNTIYF
DNA: TGTGCCAGCTTCCTTACGAGCTCTGGAAACACCATATATTTT
size: .
J: TRBJ1-3
V: TRBV6-6
D: .

CDR3: CASSFLSGANVLTF
DNA: TGCGCCAGCAGCTTTTTATCTGGGGCCAACGTCCTGACTTTC
size: .
J: TRBJ2-6
V: TRBV5-1
D: .

CDR3: CASSTRGANTGELFF
DNA: TGTGCCAGCAGCACGCGGGGTGCGAACACCGGGGAGCTGTTTTTT
size: .
J: TRBJ2-2
V: TRBV11-2
D: .

CDR3: CAISKTGGASYGYTF
DNA: TGTGCCATCAGTAAAACAGGGGGCGCGAGCTATGGCTACACCTTC
size: .
J: TRBJ1-2
V: TRBV10-3
D: TRBD1

CDR3: CASSLEGFDYGYTF
DNA: TGCGCCAGCAGCTTGGAGGGATTCGACTATGGCTACACCTTC
size: once
J: TRBJ1-2
V: TRBV5-1
D: .

CDR3: CASSLGREGHPDTQYF
DNA: TGTGCCAGCAGCTTAGGGCGGGAGGGCCATCCAGATACGCAGTATTTT
size: .
J: TRBJ2-3
V: TRBV7-6
D: TRBD2

CDR3: CASSPLTQMENTEAFF
DNA: TGTGCCAGCTCACCATTAACACAGATGGAAAACACTGAAGCTTTCTTT
size: .
J: TRBJ1-1
V: TRBV18
D: .

CDR3: CASSRTGSTDTQYF
DNA: TGTGCCAGCAGCCGGACAGGGAGCACAGATACGCAGTATTTT
size: .
J: TRBJ2-3
V: TRBV25-1
D: TRBD1